These T cell receptor beta chains were read from a single sample in a study of blood T cells in healthy people across ages. TCRdb reprocessed the 5' RACE reads with MiXCR, giving one entry per CDR3 protein. The sample includes roughly 550,000 distinct CDR3 sequences, about 24% of them seen just once. These data are also associated with another study on T cells of mothers and their children.

Sequenced input: blood. These TCRs come from a boy aged 5-17 years in good health. Both conserved end residues are part of each CDR3. D genes are given only for firm matches. Size tells how often a clone was seen (once, few, many) or the class of an expanded clone, and some rows leave it out.

J gene | D gene | V gene | clone size | CDR3 DNA | CDR3 protein
TRBJ2-5 | . | TRBV18 | few | TGTGCCAGCTCATCAGCGTGGCGGGGAGGAGACCAAGAGACCCAGTACTTC | CASSSAWRGGDQETQYF
TRBJ1-4 | . | TRBV20-1 | . | TGCAGTGCTAGGAGATCAGGAGCAACTAATGAAAAACTGTTTTTT | CSARRSGATNEKLFF
TRBJ2-3 | TRBD2 | TRBV29-1 | . | TGCAGCGTTGCTCAAGCTAGCGGAGATACGCAGTATTTT | CSVAQASGDTQYF
TRBJ2-7 | . | TRBV7-9 | few | TGTGCCAGCAGCTTCCCAGGGGGGAGCTCCTACGAGCAGTACTTC | CASSFPGGSSYEQYF
TRBJ2-5 | TRBD2 | TRBV4-1 | many | TGCGCCAGCAGCCCGTCGAGAGAGCGGGACCCAGAAGAGACCCAGTACTTC | CASSPSRERDPEETQYF
TRBJ1-2 | . | TRBV4-1 | . | TGCGCCAGCAGCCCCTCAACAGGGATCGACTATGGCTACACCTTC | CASSPSTGIDYGYTF
TRBJ1-2 | TRBD1 | TRBV7-2 | . | TGTGCCAGCAGCTTAAGGATCAGGACAGGGGGCTTGTATAACTATGGCTACACCTTC | CASSLRIRTGGLYNYGYTF
TRBJ1-2 | . | TRBV4-2 | few | TGTGCCAGCAGCCTGGACTTTTATGGCTACACCTTC | CASSLDFYGYTF
TRBJ2-6 | . | TRBV28 | . | TGTGCCGGCAGTTTTGGGGGCGTCTCTGGGGCCAACGTCCTGACTTTC | CAGSFGGVSGANVLTF
TRBJ1-2 | . | TRBV30 | . | TGTGCCTGGAGTCCCACCGAGGGCCCAAACTATGGCTACACCTTC | CAWSPTEGPNYGYTF
TRBJ2-5 | . | TRBV7-2 | . | TGTGCCAGCAGCTTATATATGTCCCAGTACTTC | CASSLYMSQYF
TRBJ2-1 | TRBD2 | TRBV29-1 | many | TGCAGCGTTGAAAGCGACCAACCCAAACTAGCGGCCCAGCTATATTGGTACAATGAGCAGTTCTTC | CSVESDQPKLAAQLYWYNEQFF
TRBJ1-1 | TRBD1 | TRBV5-1 | . | TGCGCCAGCGGCCGGACAGGGGGCAACCGTGAAGCTTTCTTT | CASGRTGGNREAFF
TRBJ2-5 | TRBD1 | TRBV2 | . | TGTGCCAGCAGTGAAGATTTAGGGGGCTCCGAGACCCAGTACTTC | CASSEDLGGSETQYF
TRBJ2-1 | TRBD2 | TRBV29-1 | . | TGCAGCGTTTCTAGCGGGAGAAGCTCCTACAATGAGCAGTTCTTC | CSVSSGRSSYNEQFF
TRBJ2-1 | . | TRBV27 | . | TGTGCCAGCAGTTTTCAAGACGGGACCTACAATGAGCAGTTCTTC | CASSFQDGTYNEQFF
TRBJ2-5 | . | TRBV25-1 | . | TGTGCCAGCAGTGTAAGGGACCCAGAGGCCCAGTACTTC | CASSVRDPEAQYF
TRBJ2-7 | . | TRBV3-1 | . | TGTGCCAGCAGCCGGGCCCATGACGGGCTCACCTACGAGCAGTACTTC | CASSRAHDGLTYEQYF
TRBJ1-1 | . | TRBV27 | few | TGTGCCAGCAGTTTAGGTCCCGGGAACACTGAAGCTTTCTTT | CASSLGPGNTEAFF
TRBJ2-1 | TRBD1 | TRBV15 | . | TGTGCCACCAGCAGAACCGGGACAGGGGCCTACAATGAGCAGTTCTTC | CATSRTGTGAYNEQFF
TRBJ1-2 | . | TRBV5-6 | . | TGTGCCAGCAGCTTGGTTGTAAGATATGGCTACACCTTC | CASSLVVRYGYTF
TRBJ2-1 | TRBD2 | TRBV7-9 | . | TGTGCCAGCAGCTCATCCCTGGGGGGGGTGAATGAGCAGTTCTTC | CASSSSLGGVNEQFF
TRBJ2-5 | . | TRBV15 | few | TGTGCCACCAGCAGCCTTCCCGTGGCAGGGCGGCGTGAGACCCAGTACTTC | CATSSLPVAGRRETQYF
TRBJ2-5 | . | TRBV27 | few | TGTGCCAGCGGGCACGGTCGCGAGACCCAGTACTTC | CASGHGRETQYF
TRBJ2-7 | TRBD1 | TRBV27 | . | TGTGCCAGCAGTTCCTTGACAGGGGTGGGATCCTACGAGCAGTACTTC | CASSSLTGVGSYEQYF
TRBJ1-2 | TRBD1 | TRBV29-1 | . | TGCAGCGACTCGGGACAGAGTAACTATGGCTACACCTTC | CSDSGQSNYGYTF
TRBJ2-3 | . | TRBV29-1 | few | TGCAGCGCCCACGGCAGTCATACAGATACGCAGTATTTT | CSAHGSHTDTQYF
TRBJ1-2 | TRBD1 | TRBV24-1 | . | TGTGCCACCAGTGATTCCGGGACAGCTGGGTATGGCTACACCTTC | CATSDSGTAGYGYTF
TRBJ2-7 | TRBD1 | TRBV20-1 | . | TGCAGTGTAAACGGTGGGACAGGTTCATACGAGCAGTACTTC | CSVNGGTGSYEQYF
TRBJ2-3 | TRBD2 | TRBV7-6 | few | TGTGCCAGCAGCTTAGCCGCGGGAGGCTTTTCCACAGATACGCAGTATTTT | CASSLAAGGFSTDTQYF
TRBJ1-6 | TRBD1 | TRBV18 | few | TGTGCCAGCTCACGGGGACAGGGACAGAATTCACCCCTCCACTTT | CASSRGQGQNSPLHF
TRBJ2-3 | . | TRBV7-2 | . | TGTGCCAGCAGCTTAGGACAGACAACAACAGATACGCAGTATTTT | CASSLGQTTTDTQYF
TRBJ1-2 | TRBD1 | TRBV2 | . | TGTGCCAGCGGGGGACAGTATGGCTACACCTTC | CASGGQYGYTF
TRBJ2-3 | . | TRBV11-2 | few | TGTGCCAGCAGCTTAGTAGGCTCGCAGATGGATACGCAGTATTTT | CASSLVGSQMDTQYF
TRBJ1-1 | . | TRBV5-1 | . | TGCGCCAGCAGCTTGCCGGGTCTGGTAACGACTGAAGCTTTCTTT | CASSLPGLVTTEAFF
TRBJ2-3 | TRBD2 | TRBV7-2 | . | TGTGCCAGCAGCTTAGCTAGCGGGACCCCAAGCACAGATACGCAGTATTTT | CASSLASGTPSTDTQYF
TRBJ2-3 | . | TRBV28 | few | TGTGCCAGCAGTTTTGGCGCTAGCACAGATACGCAGTATTTT | CASSFGASTDTQYF
TRBJ2-1 | . | TRBV7-9 | . | TGTGCCAGCAGCGGGGGCCGAAGCTCCTACAATGAGCAGTTCTTC | CASSGGRSSYNEQFF
TRBJ2-7 | TRBD1 | TRBV15 | few | TGTGCCACCGGATTCGGGACAGGGGGCTACGAGCAGTACTTC | CATGFGTGGYEQYF
TRBJ2-3 | . | TRBV6-6 | . | TGTGCCAGCAGCCCTCGACGGGAGAGGAGCACAGATACGCAGTATTTT | CASSPRRERSTDTQYF
TRBJ2-5 | . | TRBV2 | many | TGTGCCAGCAGTGTCCCGGGGTACCAAGAGACCCAGTACTTC | CASSVPGYQETQYF
TRBJ1-1 | TRBD1 | TRBV7-2 | . | TGTGCCAGCAGGCCGATAAGGACAGGGGCCACTGAAGCTTTCTTT | CASRPIRTGATEAFF
TRBJ1-5 | . | TRBV9 | . | TGTGCCAGCAGCCGAGATGGGAATAGCAATCAGCCCCAGCATTTT | CASSRDGNSNQPQHF
TRBJ2-1 | . | TRBV7-2 | . | TGTGCCAGCAGCTCTCGGGACTGGACCTACAATGAGCAGTTCTTC | CASSSRDWTYNEQFF
TRBJ2-7 | TRBD2 | TRBV4-1 | . | TGCGCCAGCAGCCACGAAATACTAGCGGGGGCTGACGAGCAGTACTTC | CASSHEILAGADEQYF
TRBJ2-5 | . | TRBV4-3 | few | TGCGCCAGCAGCCACGCCGGGAGACAAGAGACCCAGTACTTC | CASSHAGRQETQYF
TRBJ2-7 | . | TRBV29-1 | . | TGCAGCGTTGAAGAGCGGGGCGCTACCTACGAGCAGTACTTC | CSVEERGATYEQYF
TRBJ2-5 | TRBD2 | TRBV15 | . | TGTGCCACCAGCAGCGGGACTAGCGGTACCTTC | CATSSGTSGTF
TRBJ1-5 | . | TRBV2 | . | TGTGCCAGCAACGCGGATAGCAATCAGCCCCAGCATTTT | CASNADSNQPQHF
TRBJ2-5 | TRBD2 | TRBV12-3/TRBV12-4 | . | TGTGCCAGCAGTTTTGGTAATAGCGGGGGACAAGAGACCCAGTACTTC | CASSFGNSGGQETQYF
TRBJ2-5 | . | TRBV4-1 | few | TGCGCCAGCAGCCAACGGACTAAAGAGACCCAGTACTTC | CASSQRTKETQYF
TRBJ2-7 | . | TRBV20-1 | . | TGCAGTGCTAGAACGCAGACTGGCTCCTACGAGCAGTACTTC | CSARTQTGSYEQYF
TRBJ1-6 | TRBD1 | TRBV7-9 | . | TGTGCCAGCAGCTTAGAAGAGGCGACAGGGGGCTTTTACGGTTCACCCCTCCACTTT | CASSLEEATGGFYGSPLHF
TRBJ2-5 | TRBD2 | TRBV5-1 | . | TGCGCCAGCAGCCCCGGGACTAGCGGGAATTCAGAGACCCAGTACTTC | CASSPGTSGNSETQYF
TRBJ2-3 | . | TRBV9 | . | TGTGCCAGCAGCTCGACGGACAGCACAGATACGCAGTATTTT | CASSSTDSTDTQYF
TRBJ1-1 | . | TRBV20-1 | . | TGCAGTGCTCGGGGCAGTATGAACACTGAAGCTTTCTTT | CSARGSMNTEAFF
TRBJ1-2 | . | TRBV18 | . | TGTGCCAGCTCACACAACCGGGACACTTCTAACTATGGCTACACCTTC | CASSHNRDTSNYGYTF
TRBJ2-2 | . | TRBV28 | few | TGTGCCAGCAGTTCGACCCCGGGACGCCTGAACACCGGGGAGCTGTTTTTT | CASSSTPGRLNTGELFF
TRBJ1-2 | TRBD1 | TRBV27 | few | TGTGCCAGCAGTTCGACAGGGAGTGGCTACACCTTC | CASSSTGSGYTF
TRBJ2-7 | . | TRBV9 | . | TGTGCCAGCAGCGGAGAGGGACACCCCTACGAGCAGTACTTC | CASSGEGHPYEQYF